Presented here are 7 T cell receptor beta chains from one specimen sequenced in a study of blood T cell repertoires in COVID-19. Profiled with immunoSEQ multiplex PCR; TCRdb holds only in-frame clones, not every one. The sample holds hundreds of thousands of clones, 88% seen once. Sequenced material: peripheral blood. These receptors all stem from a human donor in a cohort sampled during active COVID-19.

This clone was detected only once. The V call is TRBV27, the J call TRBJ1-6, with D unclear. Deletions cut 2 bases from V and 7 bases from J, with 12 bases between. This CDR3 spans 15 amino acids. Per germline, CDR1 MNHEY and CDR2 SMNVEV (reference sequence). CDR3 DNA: TGTGCCAGCAGTTTAGCGGCGGGCCTGAATTCACCCCTCCACTTT. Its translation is CASSLAAGLNSPLHF.

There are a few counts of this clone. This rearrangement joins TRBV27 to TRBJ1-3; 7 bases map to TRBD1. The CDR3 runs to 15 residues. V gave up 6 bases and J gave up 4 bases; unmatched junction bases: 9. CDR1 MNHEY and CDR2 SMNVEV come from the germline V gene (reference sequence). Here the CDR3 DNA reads TGTGCCAGCAGCAGATTACAGGGGAGAGGAAACACCATATATTTT. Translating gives CASSRLQGRGNTIYF.

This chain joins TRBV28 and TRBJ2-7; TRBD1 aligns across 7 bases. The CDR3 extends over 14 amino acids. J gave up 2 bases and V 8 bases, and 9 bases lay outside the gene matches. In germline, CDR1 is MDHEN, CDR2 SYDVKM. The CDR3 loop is CASRSQGSPYEQYF. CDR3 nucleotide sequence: TGTGCCAGCCGCTCACAGGGGTCACCCTACGAGCAGTACTTC.

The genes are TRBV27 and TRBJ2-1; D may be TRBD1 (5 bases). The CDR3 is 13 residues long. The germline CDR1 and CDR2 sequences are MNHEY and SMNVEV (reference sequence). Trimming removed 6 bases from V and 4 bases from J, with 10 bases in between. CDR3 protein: CASRIGEYNEQFF. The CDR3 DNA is TGTGCCAGCAGGATAGGGGAATACAATGAGCAGTTCTTC.

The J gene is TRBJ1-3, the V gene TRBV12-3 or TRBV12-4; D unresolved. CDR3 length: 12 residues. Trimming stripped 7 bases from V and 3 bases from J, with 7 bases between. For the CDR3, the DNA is TGTGCCAGCACCAAACTTGGAAACACCATATATTTT. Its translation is CASTKLGNTIYF.

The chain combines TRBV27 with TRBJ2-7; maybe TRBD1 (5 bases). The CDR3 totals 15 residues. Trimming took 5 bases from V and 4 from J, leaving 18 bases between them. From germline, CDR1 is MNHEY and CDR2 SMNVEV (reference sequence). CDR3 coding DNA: TGTGCCAGCAGTCGGGTCTGGGGCAGCAAGTACGAGCAGTACTTC. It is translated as CASSRVWGSKYEQYF.

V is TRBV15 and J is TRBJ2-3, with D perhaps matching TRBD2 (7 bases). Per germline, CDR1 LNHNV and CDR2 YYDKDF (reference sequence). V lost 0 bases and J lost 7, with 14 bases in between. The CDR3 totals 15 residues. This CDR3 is CATSREGGGTNTQYF. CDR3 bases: TGTGCCACCAGCAGAGAGGGCGGGGGCACGAATACGCAGTATTTT.